This T cell receptor beta chain emerged from a study of regulatory T cells in long-lasting Graves disease. Documented time point: newly diagnosed GD, antithyroid drugs for less than 3 months. Isolated PBMC RNA provided the starting material for the TCR library. CDR3 regions were amplified by Arm-PCR using iRepertoire HTBI primers to build TCR beta libraries. One entry per CDR3 protein, called by TCRdb with MiXCR from the multiplex PCR reads. The sample has some 250,000 distinct CDR3 sequences, around a sixth seen once; the top ten hold 12% to 15%. This clonotype came up many times. The antigen is unknown. The J segment lost 2 bases and the V segment lost 2 bases, leaving 12 bases of the junction unmatched. Germline lookup yields CDR1 SGDLS and CDR2 YYNGEE. CDR3 size: 17 residues. The study's findings and limits: Patients whose Graves' disease persisted exhibited lower TCR diversity than those newly diagnosed. New patients shared over 800 public clonotypes, fewer than the 2,500 to 3,000 shared by persistent patients.

This sample also appeared in a second study, on T cells in Graves' hyperthyroidism and ophthalmopathy. As reported in that work: With the HTBI primer set, the TCR CDR3 went through a first round of RT-PCR.

The receptor was isolated from a woman in her twenties or thirties with Graves disease. The sample in question was peripheral blood mononuclear cells (PBMCs), obtained at new diagnosis, from a patient treated with antithyroid drugs. The genes are TRBV9 and TRBJ1-2; 7 nucleotides align to TRBD1. CDR3 coding DNA: TGTGCCAGCAGCGTGAACCGGGACAGCTCTTTAAACTATGGCTACACCTTC. The encoded protein is CASSVNRDSSLNYGYTF. The full variable domain, with the rest looked up from reference TRBV9 and TRBJ1-2, is DSGVTQTPKHLITATGQRVTLRCSPRSGDLSVYWYQQSLDQGLQFLIQYYNGEERAKGNILERFSAQQFPDLHSELNLSSLELGDSALYFCASSVNRDSSLNYGYTFGSGTRLTVV.